These T cell receptor beta chains were read from a single sample in a study of blood T cell repertoires in COVID-19. Produced via immunoSEQ multiplex PCR; TCRdb's table is partial and in-frame only. Here the sample spans 80,000 to 95,000 clones, about 83% being singletons. Sample: peripheral blood. The receptor source for this set is a woman in her 70s with acute or convalescent COVID-19. Each CDR3 is given with its conserved first and last residue. The D gene is left open where the match is weak. A clone size is listed for some rows: how often the clone was seen (once, few, many), or a class if it is expanded.

v_gene: TRBV7-8; j_gene: TRBJ1-2; d_gene: TRBD1; abundance: .; CDR3aa: CASSAGPGTVYGYTF; CDR3nt: TGTGCCAGCAGCGCAGGTCCCGGGACAGTCTATGGCTACACCTTC
v_gene: TRBV5-1; j_gene: TRBJ2-2; d_gene: TRBD1; abundance: .; CDR3aa: CASSPGQSANTGELFF; CDR3nt: TGCGCCAGCAGCCCGGGACAGAGCGCGAACACCGGGGAGCTGTTTTTT
v_gene: TRBV5-3; j_gene: TRBJ2-1; d_gene: TRBD2; abundance: once; CDR3aa: CARSLRLAGVGYNEQFF; CDR3nt: TGTGCCAGAAGCTTGAGACTAGCGGGAGTGGGCTACAATGAGCAGTTCTTC
v_gene: TRBV29-1; j_gene: TRBJ1-2; d_gene: TRBD1; abundance: .; CDR3aa: CSVDRVLSYGYTF; CDR3nt: TGCAGCGTGGACAGGGTTCTTAGTTATGGCTACACCTTC
v_gene: TRBV6-5; j_gene: TRBJ2-1; d_gene: .; abundance: .; CDR3aa: CASSYGGAYEQFF; CDR3nt: TGTGCCAGCAGTTACGGGGGGGCGTATGAGCAGTTCTTC
v_gene: TRBV27; j_gene: TRBJ2-5; d_gene: TRBD2; abundance: .; CDR3aa: CASSPGTSGYQETQYF; CDR3nt: TGTGCCAGCAGTCCAGGGACTAGCGGGTACCAAGAGACCCAGTACTTC
v_gene: TRBV9; j_gene: TRBJ2-5; d_gene: TRBD2; abundance: .; CDR3aa: CASSSRLAGGPEETQYF; CDR3nt: TGTGCCAGCAGCTCCAGACTAGCGGGAGGGCCGGAAGAGACCCAGTACTTC
v_gene: TRBV11-2; j_gene: TRBJ1-4; d_gene: .; abundance: .; CDR3aa: CASSLEAGAGEKLFF; CDR3nt: TGTGCCAGCAGCTTAGAGGCGGGGGCCGGGGAAAAACTGTTTTTT
v_gene: TRBV4-1; j_gene: TRBJ2-3; d_gene: TRBD2; abundance: .; CDR3aa: CASSPQRGSGGLVDTQYF; CDR3nt: TGCGCCAGCAGCCCTCAACGGGGGAGCGGGGGACTGGTGGATACGCAGTATTTT
v_gene: TRBV7-9; j_gene: TRBJ1-5; d_gene: .; abundance: .; CDR3aa: CASSLGHNQPQHF; CDR3nt: TGTGCCAGCAGCTTAGGACACAATCAGCCCCAGCATTTT
v_gene: TRBV19; j_gene: TRBJ1-5; d_gene: .; abundance: .; CDR3aa: CASSLRQINQPQHF; CDR3nt: TGTGCCAGTAGTTTGAGACAGATCAATCAGCCCCAGCATTTT
v_gene: TRBV30; j_gene: TRBJ2-1; d_gene: TRBD2; abundance: .; CDR3aa: CAWSVGGSGADNEQFF; CDR3nt: TGTGCCTGGAGTGTGGGAGGGAGCGGGGCGGACAATGAGCAGTTCTTC
v_gene: TRBV27; j_gene: TRBJ2-1; d_gene: TRBD2; abundance: .; CDR3aa: CASSRKGLADNEQFF; CDR3nt: TGTGCCAGCAGTCGGAAGGGACTAGCGGATAATGAGCAGTTCTTC
v_gene: TRBV24-1; j_gene: TRBJ1-5; d_gene: .; abundance: .; CDR3aa: CATSGHDNSNQPQHF; CDR3nt: TGTGCCACCAGTGGACACGACAATAGCAATCAGCCCCAGCATTTT
v_gene: TRBV28; j_gene: TRBJ1-4; d_gene: TRBD1; abundance: .; CDR3aa: CASSFPGGGVGEKLFF; CDR3nt: TGTGCCAGCAGTTTCCCAGGGGGAGGCGTAGGTGAAAAACTGTTTTTT
v_gene: TRBV5-6; j_gene: TRBJ2-1; d_gene: TRBD2; abundance: .; CDR3aa: CASSVGGAPYNEQFF; CDR3nt: TGTGCCAGCAGCGTCGGGGGGGCCCCTTACAATGAGCAGTTCTTC
v_gene: TRBV11-3; j_gene: TRBJ1-1; d_gene: .; abundance: .; CDR3aa: CASSPLALSWTEAFF; CDR3nt: TGTGCCAGCAGCCCGCTCGCCTTGAGTTGGACTGAAGCTTTCTTT
v_gene: TRBV18; j_gene: TRBJ1-5; d_gene: TRBD1; abundance: .; CDR3aa: CASSPGTGVQGGQPQHF; CDR3nt: TGTGCCAGCTCACCTGGGACAGGCGTCCAAGGGGGTCAGCCCCAGCATTTT
v_gene: TRBV19; j_gene: TRBJ2-1; d_gene: .; abundance: .; CDR3aa: CAAEGGGEQFF; CDR3nt: TGTGCGGCCGAGGGGGGAGGGGAGCAGTTCTTC
v_gene: TRBV19; j_gene: TRBJ1-6; d_gene: TRBD1; abundance: many; CDR3aa: CASSMTGITYNSPLHF; CDR3nt: TGTGCCAGTAGTATGACAGGGATCACCTATAATTCACCCCTCCACTTT
v_gene: TRBV3-1/TRBV3-2; j_gene: TRBJ2-3; d_gene: .; abundance: many; CDR3aa: CASSPGTGFTDTQYF; CDR3nt: TGTGCCAGCAGCCCGGGGACTGGATTCACAGATACGCAGTATTTT
v_gene: TRBV7-9; j_gene: TRBJ1-5; d_gene: .; abundance: .; CDR3aa: CASSFGGDGQPQHF; CDR3nt: TGTGCCAGCAGCTTTGGAGGGGACGGTCAGCCCCAGCATTTT
v_gene: TRBV6-6; j_gene: TRBJ1-2; d_gene: TRBD1; abundance: .; CDR3aa: CASSPTGGGYTF; CDR3nt: TGTGCCAGCAGTCCGACAGGGGGGGGCTACACCTTC
v_gene: TRBV7-9; j_gene: TRBJ1-3; d_gene: .; abundance: .; CDR3aa: CASSLGTAGNTIYF; CDR3nt: TGTGCCAGCAGCTTAGGAACAGCCGGAAACACCATATATTTT
v_gene: TRBV5-4; j_gene: TRBJ2-5; d_gene: TRBD1; abundance: .; CDR3aa: CASSPGTGDQETQYF; CDR3nt: TGTGCCAGCAGCCCGGGGACAGGGGACCAAGAGACCCAGTACTTC
v_gene: TRBV7-9; j_gene: TRBJ1-2; d_gene: .; abundance: .; CDR3aa: CASSLAAPVGGYTF; CDR3nt: TGTGCCAGCAGCTTAGCGGCCCCGGTCGGGGGCTACACCTTC
v_gene: TRBV11-2; j_gene: TRBJ1-1; d_gene: .; abundance: .; CDR3aa: CASSSERLATEAFF; CDR3nt: TGTGCCAGCAGCTCCGAGAGGTTGGCCACTGAAGCTTTCTTT
v_gene: TRBV12-3/TRBV12-4; j_gene: TRBJ1-6; d_gene: TRBD1; abundance: .; CDR3aa: CASTRDRDSPLHF; CDR3nt: TGTGCCAGCACCAGGGACAGGGATTCACCCCTCCACTTT
v_gene: TRBV29-1; j_gene: TRBJ2-1; d_gene: .; abundance: .; CDR3aa: CSVALSSGSSYNEQFF; CDR3nt: TGCAGCGTTGCCTTATCGAGCGGCAGCTCCTACAATGAGCAGTTCTTC
v_gene: TRBV5-4; j_gene: TRBJ1-2; d_gene: .; abundance: .; CDR3aa: CASSSGVQANYGYTF; CDR3nt: TGTGCCAGCAGCTCCGGAGTCCAAGCTAACTATGGCTACACCTTC
v_gene: TRBV5-1; j_gene: TRBJ2-5; d_gene: TRBD1; abundance: once; CDR3aa: CASSNRGWAETQYF; CDR3nt: TGCGCCAGCAGCAACAGGGGCTGGGCAGAGACCCAGTACTTC
v_gene: TRBV28; j_gene: TRBJ1-3; d_gene: TRBD1; abundance: .; CDR3aa: CASSSRTGQVRNTIYF; CDR3nt: TGTGCCAGCAGTTCTAGGACTGGACAGGTCCGAAACACCATATATTTT
v_gene: TRBV19; j_gene: TRBJ1-2; d_gene: .; abundance: once; CDR3aa: CASSIGGANYGYTF; CDR3nt: TGTGCCAGTAGTATAGGAGGAGCTAACTATGGCTACACCTTC
v_gene: TRBV6-2/TRBV6-3; j_gene: TRBJ2-5; d_gene: TRBD2; abundance: .; CDR3aa: CASSWASGTQETQYF; CDR3nt: TGTGCCAGCAGTTGGGCTAGCGGGACCCAAGAGACCCAGTACTTC
v_gene: TRBV3-1/TRBV3-2; j_gene: TRBJ2-1; d_gene: .; abundance: .; CDR3aa: CASSQDQRNEQFF; CDR3nt: TGTGCCAGCAGCCAAGATCAGAGGAATGAGCAGTTCTTC
v_gene: TRBV10-3; j_gene: TRBJ1-4; d_gene: .; abundance: .; CDR3aa: CAISEEWGGKLFF; CDR3nt: TGTGCCATCAGTGAAGAATGGGGCGGAAAACTGTTTTTT
v_gene: TRBV3-1/TRBV3-2; j_gene: TRBJ1-2; d_gene: TRBD1; abundance: .; CDR3aa: CASSQVVRGQGRWYGYTF; CDR3nt: TGTGCCAGCAGCCAAGTTGTGAGAGGACAGGGAAGATGGTATGGCTACACCTTC
v_gene: TRBV2; j_gene: TRBJ1-5; d_gene: .; abundance: .; CDR3aa: CASSAQGNQPQHF; CDR3nt: TGTGCCAGCAGTGCCCAGGGAAATCAGCCCCAGCATTTT